The sequence of this TCR beta chain was determined in a study of CD8 T cells in Susac syndrome. With random hexamers, about 0.45 to 1 ug RNA was reverse transcribed. immunoSEQ multiplex PCR amplified TCR beta CDR3 across 54 Vbeta, 13 Jbeta. TCRdb used MiXCR to reprocess the immunoSEQ multiplex PCR reads, holding one entry per CDR3 protein. In the table there are almost 450,000 distinct CDR3 sequences, around 85% of which are singletons. This clonotype was observed many times. Germline CDR1 MNHEY, CDR2 SMNVEV (reference sequence). V lost 6 bases to trimming and J lost 0 bases, with 12 bases between them. CDR3 length equals 14 residues.

The chain has TRBV27 and TRBJ2-7; tentative D call: TRBD1 (5 bases). This TCR was recovered from a human donor with multiple sclerosis. The specimen was CD8+ T cells from PBMCs. DNA for the CDR3: TGTGCCAGCAGCTTAGCAGGGTCCTCCTACGAGCAGTACTTC. Residues: CASSLAGSSYEQYF.